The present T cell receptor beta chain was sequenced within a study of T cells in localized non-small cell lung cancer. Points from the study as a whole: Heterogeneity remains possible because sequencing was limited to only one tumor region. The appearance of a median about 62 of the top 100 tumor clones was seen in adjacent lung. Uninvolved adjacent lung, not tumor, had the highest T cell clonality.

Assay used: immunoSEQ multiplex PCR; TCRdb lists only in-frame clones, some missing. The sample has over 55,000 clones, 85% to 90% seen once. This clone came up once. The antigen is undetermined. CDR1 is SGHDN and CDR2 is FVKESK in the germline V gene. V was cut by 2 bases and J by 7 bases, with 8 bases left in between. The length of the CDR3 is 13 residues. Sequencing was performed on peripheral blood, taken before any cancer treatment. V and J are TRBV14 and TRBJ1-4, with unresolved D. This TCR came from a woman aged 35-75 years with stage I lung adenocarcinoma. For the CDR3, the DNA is TGTGCCAGCAGCCAATATGGCCCTGAAAAACTGTTTTTT. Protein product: CASSQYGPEKLFF. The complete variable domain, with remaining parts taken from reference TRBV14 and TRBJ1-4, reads EAGVTQFPSHSVIEKGQTVTLRCDPISGHDNLYWYRRVMGKEIKFLLHFVKESKQDESGMPNNRFLAERTGGTYSTLKVQPAELEDSGVYFCASSQYGPEKLFFGSGTQLSVL.